One T cell receptor beta chain is described in this entry. As processed by the authors: Scientists estimated how many nucleated cells there were by amplifying reference gene primers. The repertoire was sequenced with immunoSEQ multiplex PCR; TCRdb's copy has only in-frame clones and lacks some. V, J and clone size reflect that table, while D and trimming were determined from the DNA. The data hold 85,000 to 95,000 clones, with 75% to 95% observed a single time. These data originate in a study of blood T cell repertoires in COVID-19. Study-level information: Whether acute or convalescent, the COVID-19 samples came from the United States, Italy and Spain. T cells, B-cell-depleted T cells, or PBMCs provided the cDNA or gDNA that served as material.

Trimming stripped 9 bases from V and 6 bases from J, with 19 bases between. The germline V gene encodes CDR1 SGHRS and CDR2 YFSETQ. This CDR3 is built from 14 residues. The TCR was taken from a woman between 45 and 65 years old in a cohort sampled during active COVID-19. The chain has TRBV5-1 and TRBJ2-1; D possibly corresponds to TRBD1 (6 bases). Sequences were obtained from peripheral blood. The CDR3 sequence is CATARDTGPNEQFF. DNA for the CDR3: TGCGCCACCGCCCGGGACACGGGGCCCAATGAGCAGTTCTTC.